This entry is about one TCR beta chain. The antigen remains unidentified. PCR employed 60 Vbeta and 13 Jbeta primers. Using immunoSEQ multiplex PCR, the repertoire was profiled, and TCRdb retains in-frame clones only, with some absent. Altogether around 160,000 clones are present, approximately 75% being singletons, with the ten largest covering 2.2%. The data were obtained in a study of cytomegalovirus exposure and HLA in healthy donors. Across the study: An earlier analysis found some 120 million unique TCR beta sequences from about 190 million T cells.

Findings of the study overall: Roughly uniform depth of sequencing across donors was assumed in presence/absence analyses.

Healthy bone marrow donors made up the donor group. Germline loops: CDR1 SGHTA, CDR2 FQGTGA. CDR3 size: 16 residues. V lost 5 bases and J lost 0, with 14 bases in between. The sequence came from a man aged 45-60 years in good health and CMV-seropositive. The chain has TRBV7-3 and TRBJ2-1; TRBD1 might be the D (5 bases). Material: PBMCs. DNA for the CDR3: TGTGCCAGCAGCCCCTTAGGGGATAGCTCCTACAATGAGCAGTTCTTC. Protein sequence: CASSPLGDSSYNEQFF.